These 31 T cell receptor beta chains came from one sample sequenced in a study of T-cell reconstitution after alpha-beta-depleted transplantation in children. As it was prepared, the TCRbeta library received unique molecular identifiers. Each CDR3 protein is one row after TCRdb ran MiXCR on the PCR reads. The sample contains roughly 790,000 distinct CDR3 sequences, approximately 15% of which appear only once. Sequencing used PBMCs, mostly from graft donor cells, obtained 360 days after TCRalphabeta/CD19-depleted stem cell transplant. These receptors were collected from a male patient younger than 18 who had a stem cell transplant for acute lymphoblastic leukemia, so the T cells may come from the graft donor.

The J gene is TRBJ2-1, the V gene TRBV4-2; D is ambiguous. Germline V lookup: CDR1 LGHNA, CDR2 YNFKEQ. Deletions cut 4 bases from V and 0 bases from J, with 16 bases between. The CDR3 extends over 17 amino acids. The CDR3 loop reads CASSPLQGLASYNEQFF. DNA of the CDR3: TGTGCCAGCAGCCCTCTCCAAGGGCTTGCCTCCTACAATGAGCAGTTCTTC.

The table lists this clonotype with a few counts. The V and J genes are TRBV27 and TRBJ2-7; tentative D call: TRBD1 (6 bases). CDR1 is MNHEY, CDR2 SMNVEV, per germline (reference sequence). Deletions cut 6 bases from V and 2 bases from J, with 11 bases between. The CDR3 is made up of 13 amino acids. CDR3 bases: TGTGCCAGCAGGGCGACAGGCCCCTACGAGCAGTACTTC. Its protein product is CASRATGPYEQYF.

This clonotype showed up just a few times. The chain has TRBV4-1 and TRBJ2-7; 8 bases are a match to TRBD2. The germline CDR1 and CDR2 sequences are MGHRA and YSYEKL. The CDR3 contains 16 residues. V lost 2 bases, J lost 1 base, and 7 bases stayed unmatched. The CDR3 nucleotides are TGCGCCAGCAGCCAACCAGCGGGAGTGAGGTCCTACGAGCAGTACTTC. The encoded protein is CASSQPAGVRSYEQYF.

The chain has TRBV20-1 and TRBJ1-1, with D hard to call. The CDR3 length is 13 residues. Germline V gene data show CDR1 as DFQATT and CDR2 as SNEGSKA (reference sequence). Trimming cost V 0 bases and J 14 bases, with 19 bases left between them. This CDR3 reads CSARDTLSQRMFF. As DNA, the CDR3 is TGCAGTGCTAGAGATACCCTGAGCCAACGTATGTTCTTT.

This clonotype has just a few counts. The chain is built from TRBV20-1 and TRBJ1-1; maybe TRBD1 (5 bases). Per germline, CDR1 DFQATT and CDR2 SNEGSKA (reference sequence). V was clipped by 0 bases and J by 10 bases, with 15 bases between them. CDR3 length: 13 amino acids. CDR3 DNA sequence: TGCAGTGCTAGAGATTGGCTCCGGGGCACAGCTTTCTTT. The encoded protein is CSARDWLRGTAFF.

The V gene is TRBV5-1, the J gene TRBJ2-7; TRBD2 matches 13 bases. V lost 4 bases and J lost 3; bases outside the gene matches: 7. This CDR3 comprises 16 residues. Germline CDR1 and CDR2: SGHRS and YFSETQ. CDR3 loop: CASSPVTSGGGYEQYF. CDR3 sequence (DNA): TGCGCCAGCAGCCCCGTAACTAGCGGGGGGGGCTACGAGCAGTACTTC.

This rearrangement joins TRBV3-1 to TRBJ2-5, with D hard to call. This CDR3 contains 15 residues. From germline, CDR1 is LGHDT and CDR2 YNNKEL (reference sequence). Trimming pared 1 base from V and 7 bases from J, leaving 16 bases between. CDR3 loop: CASSQAELSLGTQYF. In DNA form, the CDR3 reads TGTGCCAGCAGCCAAGCGGAACTATCCCTGGGGACCCAGTACTTC.

V gene TRBV7-6 combines with J gene TRBJ2-7, with 8 bases matching TRBD1. The CDR3 contains 15 residues. Germline lookup yields CDR1 SGHVS and CDR2 FNYEAQ. Unmatched junction bases numbered 7, after V lost 2 bases and J lost 4 bases. CDR3 protein: CASSLRADREYEQYF. CDR3 coding DNA: TGTGCCAGCAGCTTACGAGCGGACAGGGAATACGAGCAGTACTTC. Drawing the rest from reference TRBV7-6 and TRBJ2-7, the complete variable domain is GAGVSQSPRYKVTKRGQDVALRCDPISGHVSLYWYRQALGQGPEFLTYFNYEAQQDKSGLPNDRFSAERPEGSISTLTIQRTEQRDSAMYRCASSLRADREYEQYFGPGTRLTVT.

This rearrangement joins TRBV7-9 to TRBJ1-2; D is ambiguous. The CDR3 is 15 amino acids. Between the trimmed V and J ends, which lost 1 base and 2 bases, there was a span of 11 bases. Germline CDR1 and CDR2: SEHNR and FQNEAQ (reference sequence). For the CDR3, the DNA is TGTGCCAGCAGCTTAGAGGGATGGATAAACTATGGCTACACCTTC. As protein: CASSLEGWINYGYTF.

The chain recombines TRBV20-1 with TRBJ2-2; possibly TRBD2 for D (6 bases). CDR3 length equals 16 residues. The germline gives CDR1 DFQATT, CDR2 SNEGSKA (reference sequence). V was cut by 5 bases and J by 2 bases, with 18 bases left in between. The CDR3 nucleotides read TGCAGTGCTCATCGCGCGGGACTTATTAACACCGGGGAGCTGTTTTTT. Its protein is CSAHRAGLINTGELFF.

The V call is TRBV11-1, the J call TRBJ1-1; D is perhaps TRBD1 (6 bases). The V and J ends lost 4 bases and 5 bases respectively, with 14 bases between them. This CDR3 spans 14 amino acids. Germline V gives CDR1 SGHAT, CDR2 FQDESV (reference sequence). CDR3 loop: CASSWGGAGTEAFF. The CDR3 nucleotides are TGTGCCAGCAGCTGGGGGGGGGCTGGTACTGAAGCTTTCTTT.

The chain links TRBV7-9 to TRBJ2-1, with 7 bases matching TRBD1. Germline V gives CDR1 SEHNR, CDR2 FQNEAQ (reference sequence). The CDR3 is 15 amino acids. Trimming cost V 7 bases and J 3 bases; bases outside gene matches: 9. CDR3 sequence: CASTPKDRYYNEQFF. The CDR3 DNA is TGTGCCAGCACCCCCAAGGACAGGTACTACAATGAGCAGTTCTTC.

The chain couples TRBV6-2 or TRBV6-3 to TRBJ2-7, with D unresolved. V was shortened by 0 bases and J by 0 bases, with 6 bases between the two germline ends. This CDR3 is 14 amino acids long. Germline lookup yields CDR1 MNHEY and CDR2 SVGEGT. The CDR3 is CASSYSGYSYEQYF. The CDR3 DNA reads as TGTGCCAGCAGTTACTCTGGCTACTCCTACGAGCAGTACTTC.

This chain uses TRBV12-3 or TRBV12-4 with TRBJ2-3; D ambiguous. CDR3 length: 13 amino acids. Trimming stripped 5 bases from V and 4 bases from J, with 10 bases between. CDR3 sequence (DNA): TGTGCCAGCAGTACGAGAAGCGCAGATACGCAGTATTTT. This sequence encodes CASSTRSADTQYF.

Many counts were recorded for this clonotype. The CDR3 protein is CASSQVDSSSYGYTF. The CDR3, as DNA: TGCGCCAGCAGCCAAGTTGACAGTAGTAGCTATGGCTACACCTTC. The chain links TRBV4-1 to TRBJ1-2; weak D call: TRBD1 (5 bases). Between the trimmed V and J ends, which lost 1 base and 4 bases, there was a span of 13 bases. The CDR3 extends over 15 amino acids. Germline-derived CDR1 and CDR2 are MGHRA and YSYEKL.

This rearrangement joins TRBV7-7 to TRBJ2-3; 9 bases line up with TRBD2. Per the germline V gene, CDR1 is SSHAT and CDR2 is FNYEAQ (reference sequence). V was clipped by 1 base and J by 4 bases; unmatched bases: 3. This CDR3 region has 15 residues. The CDR3 DNA reads TGTGCCAGCAGCTTAGGACTAGCGGCTTCAGATACGCAGTATTTT. Amino acid sequence: CASSLGLAASDTQYF.

This clonotype appeared a few times. The rearrangement links TRBV4-2 to TRBJ2-1; 7 bases match TRBD2. This CDR3 has 17 amino acids. The V and J ends lost 4 bases and 5 bases, in that order; junction bases with no gene match: 14. The germline V gene encodes CDR1 LGHNA and CDR2 YNFKEQ. The CDR3 region has the DNA TGTGCCAGCAGCCCCCTACTTAGCGGGTTCGGGGACAATGAGCAGTTCTTC. This gives the protein CASSPLLSGFGDNEQFF.

This clonotype showed up just a few times. The chain has TRBV11-2 and TRBJ2-7; D is unresolved. The CDR3 extends over 14 amino acids. From germline, CDR1 is SGHAT and CDR2 FQNNGV. V was clipped by 6 bases and J by 4 bases, with 16 bases between them. DNA for the CDR3: TGTGCCAGCAGTAGCCCTCGCTGGGGTTACGAGCAGTACTTC. Translated: CASSSPRWGYEQYF.

The rearrangement links TRBV27 to TRBJ1-1; TRBD1 is a possible D gene (6 bases). The V end was cut by 5 bases, the J end by 4 bases, with 14 bases between. CDR1 MNHEY and CDR2 SMNVEV come from the germline V gene (reference sequence). The CDR3 contains 14 residues. CDR3 region: CASSTLQGGTEAFF. CDR3 nucleotides: TGTGCCAGCAGTACCCTACAGGGAGGCACTGAAGCTTTCTTT.

In its sample, this clonotype was seen a few times. The chain links TRBV5-1 to TRBJ2-7, with a tentative D call TRBD1 (5 bases). Looked up from germline, CDR1 is SGHRS and CDR2 is YFSETQ. The CDR3 loop spans 15 amino acids. Trimming cost V 0 bases and J 2 bases, with 12 bases left between them. CDR3 sequence (DNA): TGCGCCAGCAGCTTGGGACAGTATATTACCTACGAGCAGTACTTC. This gives the protein CASSLGQYITYEQYF. The full variable domain, its missing parts supplied by reference TRBV5-1 and TRBJ2-7, is KAGVTQTPRYLIKTRGQQVTLSCSPISGHRSVSWYQQTPGQGLQFLFEYFSETQRNKGNFPGRFSGRQFSNSRSEMNVSTLELGDSALYLCASSLGQYITYEQYFGPGTRLTVT.

The V gene is TRBV6-5, the J gene TRBJ2-2, with 9 bases matching TRBD1. Losses at the gene ends were 2 bases for V and 4 bases for J; bases not matched to a gene: 5. This CDR3 region has 16 residues. The germline V gene encodes CDR1 MNHEY and CDR2 SVGAGI. The CDR3 DNA sequence: TGTGCCAGCAGTTACCGACAGGGGGTACCCACCGGGGAGCTGTTTTTT. Amino acids: CASSYRQGVPTGELFF.

The rearrangement links TRBV5-1 to TRBJ1-6; the D gene is possibly TRBD1 (5 bases). The V gene's germline CDR1 is SGHRS and CDR2 YFSETQ. Trimming took off 0 bases at V and 10 bases at J, with 20 bases between the two ends. CDR3 length equals 17 residues. This CDR3 reads CASSLEFFSQGGSPLHF. The CDR3 DNA follows: TGCGCCAGCAGCTTGGAATTCTTCTCGCAGGGCGGGTCACCCCTCCACTTT.

The V and J genes are TRBV5-1 and TRBJ2-3; 8 bases match TRBD1. Germline lookup yields CDR1 SGHRS and CDR2 YFSETQ. The junction had 7 bases not matched to a gene; V was cut back by 4 bases and J by 6 bases. This CDR3 is 14 amino acids long. The CDR3 protein is CASSLGQEEDTQYF. In DNA form, the CDR3 reads TGCGCCAGCAGCCTGGGACAGGAAGAGGATACGCAGTATTTT.

This clonotype was recorded at least ten times. The chain couples TRBV5-1 to TRBJ2-7; D unclear. From germline, CDR1 is SGHRS and CDR2 YFSETQ. The length of the CDR3 is 13 residues. Trimming removed 2 bases at V and 0 bases at J, with 6 bases between. CDR3 region: CASSFKSSYEQYF. In DNA form, the CDR3 reads TGCGCCAGCAGCTTTAAATCCTCCTACGAGCAGTACTTC.

There are a few counts of this clonotype. The chain employs TRBV5-1 and TRBJ2-5, with 11 bases fitting TRBD2. The junction had 4 bases not matched to a gene; V was cut back by 0 bases and J by 3 bases. CDR1 and CDR2 from the germline V gene are SGHRS and YFSETQ. This CDR3 has 16 residues. DNA for the CDR3: TGCGCCAGCAGCTTGGCCCTGACTAGCGGGAAAGAGACCCAGTACTTC. It encodes CASSLALTSGKETQYF.

This clonotype has ten or more counts. The chain employs TRBV13 and TRBJ2-7; 10 nucleotides agree with TRBD2. CDR3 size: 17 residues. CDR1 is PRHDT and CDR2 is FYEKMQ in the germline V gene (reference sequence). The V segment lost 0 bases and the J segment 2 bases; nucleotides outside the gene matches: 7. The CDR3 sequence is CASSLGLSGLATYEQYF. CDR3 DNA sequence: TGTGCCAGCAGCTTAGGCCTCTCGGGACTAGCGACCTACGAGCAGTACTTC.

This clonotype came up a few times. V usage is TRBV5-1 and J usage is TRBJ2-7; either TRBD1 or TRBD2 may fit D (5 bases each). The CDR3 has 15 amino acids. In germline, CDR1 is SGHRS, CDR2 YFSETQ. V was clipped by 2 bases and J by 2 bases, with 14 bases between them. CDR3 coding DNA: TGCGCCAGCAGCTTTTGGGCAGGGACCCCCTACGAGCAGTACTTC. Its translation: CASSFWAGTPYEQYF.

This clonotype was observed a few times. The DNA of the CDR3 is TGTGCCAGCAGCTTATACCAGCTAGCGGGAGATACGCAGTATTTT. Its protein is CASSLYQLAGDTQYF. The J gene is TRBJ2-3, the V gene TRBV7-2, with TRBD2 identical over 8 bases. The CDR3 spans 15 residues. The V gene's germline CDR1 is SGHTA and CDR2 FQGNSA. Unmatched junction bases numbered 6, after V lost 2 bases and J lost 5 bases.

This clonotype has more than one count but fewer than ten. V and J are TRBV6-1 and TRBJ2-1; a possible D gene is TRBD2 (6 bases). Per the germline V gene, CDR1 is MNHNS and CDR2 is SASEGT. V was clipped by 6 bases and J by 2 bases, with 14 bases between them. CDR3 size: 15 residues. The CDR3 DNA reads TGTGCCAGCAGGTCGGGCGGGGCCGCCTACAATGAGCAGTTCTTC. Protein sequence: CASRSGGAAYNEQFF.

In this sample, this clonotype turned up a few times. V usage is TRBV29-1 and J usage is TRBJ2-4, with unresolved D. CDR3 length: 12 amino acids. CDR1 SQVTM and CDR2 ANQGSEA come from the germline V gene. The V end was cut by 8 bases, the J end by 0 bases, with 8 bases between. The CDR3 spells CSITLAKNIQYF. DNA for the CDR3: TGCAGCATTACTCTAGCCAAAAACATTCAGTACTTC.

The gene calls are TRBV3-1 and TRBJ2-3; no reliable D call. V was shortened by 1 base and J by 2 bases, with 13 bases between the two germline ends. Germline loops: CDR1 LGHDT, CDR2 YNNKEL (reference sequence). This CDR3 contains 16 residues. In nucleotides, the CDR3 is TGTGCCAGCAGCCAAGGTCTGCCAGGTTCCACAGATACGCAGTATTTT. Its protein is CASSQGLPGSTDTQYF.